This paragraph covers one T cell receptor beta chain sequence. This sample stems from a study of OX40 agonist ivuxolimab in advanced cancers. Study-wide background: Ivuxolimab, an agonistic anti-OX40 (CD134) antibody, was given to patients. The mean age was approximately 56 years, ranging from 23 to 79, with 80% to 85% of participants male.

Blood got drawn at baseline, again on cycle 4 day 1, and then on cycle 7 day 1. The method was immunoSEQ multiplex PCR; TCRdb's version includes in-frame clones alone and lacks a portion of them. The data hold around 53,000 clones, with 85% to 90% observed a single time. CDR1 is SEHNR, CDR2 FQNEAQ, per germline (reference sequence). V lost 5 bases and J lost 6, with 20 bases in between. This CDR3 is 16 amino acids long. The sample consisted of CD4+ or CD8+ T cells sorted from blood, taken in a trial of the OX40 agonist ivuxolimab. The receptor was isolated from an adult with an advanced solid tumor such as melanoma, head and neck, liver or kidney cancer. V and J are TRBV7-9 and TRBJ1-5, with a tentative D call TRBD1 (5 bases). CDR3 amino acids: CASSPHGGGLGQPQHF. DNA for the CDR3: TGTGCCAGCAGCCCACATGGGGGGGGATTGGGTCAGCCCCAGCATTTT.